The clone carrying this TCR beta chain was recorded at least ten times. The antigen remains undetermined. TCRdb re-derived calls from the reads in MiXCR, one entry per CDR3 protein. The data contain 250,000 to 350,000 distinct CDR3 sequences, about 25% of them singletons. CDR1 and CDR2 (germline): SGHVS, FNYEAQ. The CDR3 is made up of 13 amino acids. Deletions cut 5 bases from V and 4 bases from J, with 11 bases between. The record originates from a study of T cell repertoires in cytomegalovirus infection. At the level of the study: Signatures in public TCR beta sequences pointed to both CMV infection and matching HLA type. Study-level findings and limits: HLA-C-restricted CMV clonotypes gave the most frequent clonotype in two of eight donors. Using cumulative public TCR beta family frequency, the authors identified those who carried CMV together with the relevant HLA.

The sample consisted of PBMCs. The chain uses TRBV7-6 and TRBJ1-1; maybe TRBD1 (5 bases). This receptor was identified in a human donor in good health (CMV status not recorded). Some clones in this sample may be carry-over from other donors' samples. The CDR3 loop is CASSPGGFTEAFF. The CDR3 DNA sequence: TGTGCCAGCAGCCCCGGGGGTTTCACTGAAGCTTTCTTT.